What follows describes a single TCR beta chain. Trimming left V 3 bases short and J 1 base short, with 11 bases between. The CDR3 is 14 amino acids. Germline CDR1 and CDR2: SQVTM and ANQGSEA. The data belong to a study of technical replicates of blood from a few donors. TCRdb keeps only in-frame clones here, not all; method: immunoSEQ multiplex PCR. The table includes more than 65,000 clones, 75% to 85% detected once. The sequencing input was PBMCs. This receptor was taken from a human donor in good health. Some clones in this sample may be carry-over from other donors' samples. The gene calls are TRBV29-1 and TRBJ2-3, with D possibly matching TRBD1 (6 bases). The CDR3 spells CSVDAGVRTDTQYF. The DNA of the CDR3 is TGCAGCGTTGATGCAGGGGTACGCACAGATACGCAGTATTTT.